A selection of T cell receptor beta chains follows, all from one sample in a study of T cell responses to AZD1222 COVID-19 vaccine. The repertoire was sequenced with immunoSEQ multiplex PCR; TCRdb's copy has only in-frame clones and lacks some. The sample includes around 130,000 clones, about 88% of them seen just once. Material: peripheral blood, obtained 28 days after the second AZD1222 dose. The receptors come from an adult who received the AZD1222 COVID-19 vaccine. Each CDR3 is given with its conserved first and last residue. D genes are given only for firm matches. For some rows the clone size is stated as once, few or many, or as a class when expanded; others skip it.

V: TRBV9
size: -
J: TRBJ1-1
D: -
CDR3: CASSSDSLNTEAFF
DNA: TGTGCCAGCAGTAGTGACAGCCTGAACACTGAAGCTTTCTTT

V: TRBV5-1
size: -
J: TRBJ2-6
D: -
CDR3: CASSLEGVSRSGANVLTF
DNA: TGCGCCAGCAGCTTGGAAGGAGTTTCTCGGTCTGGGGCCAACGTCCTGACTTTC

V: TRBV6-5
size: -
J: TRBJ1-4
D: TRBD1
CDR3: CASSQDRAEEKLFF
DNA: TGTGCCAGCAGTCAGGACAGGGCGGAGGAAAAACTGTTTTTT

V: TRBV20-1
size: few
J: TRBJ2-3
D: TRBD1
CDR3: CSEGARDTQYF
DNA: TGCAGTGAGGGGGCGCGGGATACGCAGTATTTT

V: TRBV6-5
size: -
J: TRBJ2-2
D: -
CDR3: CASSSPRGGTGELFF
DNA: TGTGCCAGCAGTTCCCCCCGAGGGGGCACCGGGGAGCTGTTTTTT

V: TRBV6-2/TRBV6-3
size: -
J: TRBJ1-6
D: -
CDR3: CASSRDGNSPLHF
DNA: TGTGCCAGCAGCCGTGACGGGAATTCACCCCTCCACTTT

V: TRBV18
size: -
J: TRBJ1-1
D: -
CDR3: CASSASDIEAFF
DNA: TGTGCCAGCTCTGCGAGCGACATTGAAGCTTTCTTT

V: TRBV5-8
size: -
J: TRBJ2-1
D: -
CDR3: CASRVTSRKFF
DNA: TGTGCCAGCAGAGTGACCTCCCGAAAGTTCTTC

V: TRBV7-2
size: once
J: TRBJ2-1
D: TRBD1
CDR3: CASSLKGASSYNEQFF
DNA: TGTGCCAGCAGCTTAAAGGGGGCAAGCTCCTACAATGAGCAGTTCTTC

V: TRBV7-2
size: -
J: TRBJ1-5
D: TRBD1
CDR3: CASSIRQGRNQPQHF
DNA: TGTGCCAGCAGCATACGACAGGGTCGCAATCAGCCCCAGCATTTT

V: TRBV4-2
size: -
J: TRBJ1-3
D: TRBD1
CDR3: CASRQGAGNTIYF
DNA: TGTGCCAGCAGGCAGGGGGCTGGAAACACCATATATTTT

V: TRBV14
size: few
J: TRBJ2-5
D: -
CDR3: CASNRGGETQYF
DNA: TGTGCCAGCAATCGAGGGGGGGAGACCCAGTACTTC

V: TRBV6-1
size: -
J: TRBJ1-4
D: -
CDR3: CASSEWDREKLFF
DNA: TGTGCCAGCAGTGAATGGGATCGGGAAAAACTGTTTTTT

V: TRBV29-1
size: -
J: TRBJ2-1
D: -
CDR3: CSVGSGSNEQFF
DNA: TGCAGCGTTGGGTCTGGGAGCAATGAGCAGTTCTTC

V: TRBV4-2
size: -
J: TRBJ1-5
D: TRBD1
CDR3: CASSQVTGGNQPQHF
DNA: TGTGCCAGCAGCCAAGTGACAGGGGGCAATCAGCCCCAGCATTTT

V: TRBV18
size: -
J: TRBJ1-2
D: -
CDR3: CASSPLGEGKYGYTF
DNA: TGTGCCAGCTCACCCCTCGGGGAGGGTAAATATGGCTACACCTTC

V: TRBV4-1
size: -
J: TRBJ2-7
D: TRBD2
CDR3: CASSQDRGDGDGEQYF
DNA: TGCGCCAGCAGCCAAGATCGGGGGGACGGGGACGGGGAGCAGTACTTC

V: TRBV6-6
size: -
J: TRBJ2-5
D: TRBD1
CDR3: CASSPPGQGGETQYF
DNA: TGTGCCAGCAGCCCCCCGGGACAGGGGGGAGAGACCCAGTACTTC

V: TRBV11-2
size: -
J: TRBJ1-4
D: TRBD1
CDR3: CASSLGQGREKLFF
DNA: TGTGCCAGCAGCTTAGGACAGGGACGGGAAAAACTGTTTTTT

V: TRBV29-1
size: -
J: TRBJ1-2
D: TRBD1
CDR3: CSVPLGQGRYTF
DNA: TGCAGCGTTCCCCTGGGACAGGGGCGCTACACCTTC

V: TRBV18
size: -
J: TRBJ1-3
D: TRBD1
CDR3: CASSQDRAGNTIYF
DNA: TGTGCCAGCTCACAAGACAGGGCTGGAAACACCATATATTTT

V: TRBV6-5
size: -
J: TRBJ2-1
D: -
CDR3: CASTRGGSYNEQFF
DNA: TGTGCCAGCACCAGGGGCGGATCCTACAATGAGCAGTTCTTC

V: TRBV28
size: -
J: TRBJ2-7
D: TRBD1
CDR3: CASRLGTGVPYEQYF
DNA: TGTGCCAGCAGGCTCGGGACAGGGGTTCCCTACGAGCAGTACTTC

V: TRBV5-4
size: -
J: TRBJ1-2
D: -
CDR3: CASNQGGNYYGYTF
DNA: TGTGCCAGCAATCAGGGAGGGAACTACTATGGCTACACCTTC

V: TRBV25-1
size: -
J: TRBJ1-6
D: -
CDR3: CASSEYTRDSPLHF
DNA: TGTGCCAGCAGTGAATATACGAGGGATTCACCCCTCCACTTT

V: TRBV7-2
size: once
J: TRBJ2-2
D: -
CDR3: CASSLHLSPRAGELFF
DNA: TGTGCCAGCAGCTTACATCTATCCCCTAGAGCCGGGGAGCTGTTTTTT

V: TRBV4-2
size: -
J: TRBJ2-2
D: -
CDR3: CASSHLGSGELFF
DNA: TGTGCCAGCAGCCATCTAGGGTCCGGGGAGCTGTTTTTT

V: TRBV3-1/TRBV3-2
size: -
J: TRBJ2-3
D: -
CDR3: CASSPWGAKPDTQYF
DNA: TGTGCCAGCAGCCCTTGGGGGGCCAAACCAGATACGCAGTATTTT

V: TRBV21-1
size: -
J: TRBJ1-5
D: -
CDR3: CASRRPLSNQPQHF
DNA: TGTGCCAGCAGGCGCCCCTTATCTAATCAGCCCCAGCATTTT